A single sample gave rise to the 28 T cell receptor beta chains below, sequenced in a study of CD8+CD57+ T cells in acquired aplastic anemia. Both TCR beta VDJ combination and CDR3 sequence profiling were carried out. Genomic DNA was the template for this profiling. TCRdb reanalysed the reads using MiXCR and keeps one entry per CDR3 protein. The sample lists 400,000 to 600,000 distinct CDR3 sequences; approximately 32% were seen once. Flow cytometry had shown expanded CD8+CD57+ cells in the patients chosen for sequencing. The sample taken for sequencing was sorted CD4+, CD8+, or CD8+CD57+ T cells (not recorded which) from PBMCs. Every receptor here comes from a human donor with aplastic anemia.

This clonotype was counted ten times or more. V and J are TRBV9 and TRBJ1-2, with D possibly TRBD1 on 5 matching bases. Germline V gene lookup returns CDR1 SGDLS and CDR2 YYNGEE. V was trimmed by 0 bases and J by 0 bases, leaving 18 bases between them. The CDR3 extends over 18 amino acids. DNA of the CDR3: TGTGCCAGCAGCGTAGGAGGGCAGGGATACTACGCTAACTATGGCTACACCTTC. Translating gives CASSVGGQGYYANYGYTF.

The rearrangement uses TRBV11-2 and TRBJ2-2, with TRBD2 as a possible D gene (7 bases). The germline V and J ends were trimmed by 5 bases and 0 bases, with 16 bases remaining between them. CDR1 is SGHAT, CDR2 FQNNGV, per germline. CDR3 size: 17 residues. Written as DNA, the CDR3 is TGTGCCAGCAGCCGGAATGGGGGGGCAACGAACACCGGGGAGCTGTTTTTT. Its protein is CASSRNGGATNTGELFF.

As for this clonotype: This may be a read error: a much more frequent sequence differs by one nucleotide. The chain recombines TRBV2 with TRBJ1-1, with a possible D match to TRBD1 (5 bases). Germline CDR1 and CDR2: SNHLY and FYNNEI. Trimming cost V 7 bases and J 1 base, with 10 bases left between them. This CDR3 is 13 amino acids long. CDR3: CASKTGENTEAFF. Written as DNA, the CDR3 is TGTGCCAGCAAGACGGGGGAGAACACTGAAGCTTTCTTT.

This clonotype was seen more than once but under ten times. The chain employs TRBV11-3 and TRBJ2-3; TRBD2 matches 7 bases. CDR1 SGHNT and CDR2 YENEEA come from the germline V gene. Trimming at V came to 5 bases and at J to 2 bases, leaving 7 bases not matched to a gene. This CDR3 has 15 residues. DNA for the CDR3: TGTGCCAGCAGCCCGGGGGGAGGGCCCACAGATACGCAGTATTTT. Translation: CASSPGGGPTDTQYF.

In its sample, this clonotype was seen once. V and J are TRBV20-1 and TRBJ2-1, with 11 bases that match TRBD2. The CDR3 sequence is 17 residues long. Germline trimming cut 6 bases from V and 2 bases from J; bases unmatched to any gene: 12. CDR1 is DFQATT and CDR2 is SNEGSKA in the germline V gene (reference sequence). CDR3 DNA: TGCAGTGCCCGGGATAGCGGGAGGGGAGGAACCTACAATGAGCAGTTCTTC. This gives the protein CSARDSGRGGTYNEQFF.

There are a few counts of this clonotype. In DNA form, the CDR3 reads TGCAGTGCTAGAGCCGGCCAAGCACACAATGAGCAGTTCTTC. This translates into CSARAGQAHNEQFF. The rearrangement links TRBV20-1 to TRBJ2-1; D not resolved. This CDR3 contains 14 residues. Germline V CDR1 and CDR2: DFQATT, SNEGSKA (reference sequence). Deletions cut 1 base from V and 5 bases from J, with 12 bases between.

This chain links TRBV10-3 with TRBJ1-6; D not resolved. CDR3 length equals 17 residues. Germline values: CDR1 ENHRY, CDR2 SYGVKD. V dropped 10 bases and J dropped 3 bases, with 22 bases sitting between them. CDR3 DNA sequence: TGTGCCACCCGCGGTGTTACGGCAGACCGCTATAATTCACCCCTCCACTTT. Protein product: CATRGVTADRYNSPLHF.

About this clonotype itself: An end of the junction differs from the germline gene, which may be a read error. The chain is built from TRBV2 and TRBJ1-6, with 9 bases identical to TRBD1. The CDR3 loop spans 15 amino acids. Germline V gene lookup returns CDR1 SNHLY and CDR2 FYNNEI. The CDR3, as DNA: TGTGCCGGCAGCCGACAGGGGGAAGCCAATTCACCCCTCCACTTT. Translated, it gives CAGSRQGEANSPLHF.

This clonotype was seen many times. The CDR3: CASSRTGTSYEQYF. In nucleotides, the CDR3 is TGTGCCAGCAGCCGGACCGGGACTAGCTACGAGCAGTACTTC. The J gene is TRBJ2-7, the V gene TRBV6-1; 8 positions agree with TRBD2. The germline V gene has CDR1 MNHNS and CDR2 SASEGT. Trimming at V came to 6 bases and at J to 3 bases, leaving 7 bases not matched to a gene. This CDR3 is built from 14 residues.

The CDR3 here is CSASKLARLNYGYTF. The DNA for the CDR3 is TGCAGTGCTAGTAAATTGGCAAGGCTTAACTATGGCTACACCTTC. This chain uses TRBV20-1 with TRBJ1-2; D unresolved. The CDR3 is made up of 15 amino acids. From germline, CDR1 is DFQATT and CDR2 SNEGSKA (reference sequence). V gave up 3 bases and J gave up 1 base, with 15 bases separating them.

This clonotype was recorded a few times. The rearrangement joins TRBV20-1 to TRBJ2-3; 8 positions agree with TRBD2. This CDR3 contains 14 residues. Germline CDR1 reads DFQATT; CDR2 reads SNEGSKA (reference sequence). In DNA, the CDR3 is TGCAGCGGGTATTCGGGAGGGTTAACAGATACGCAGTATTTT. Translated: CSGYSGGLTDTQYF.

The chain is built from TRBV11-2 and TRBJ2-7; weak D call: TRBD2 (6 bases). The CDR3 is 12 amino acids. Between the trimmed V and J ends, which lost 8 bases and 3 bases, there was a span of 11 bases. Germline-derived CDR1 and CDR2 are SGHAT and FQNNGV. CDR3: CASVADRYEQYF. CDR3 nucleotides: TGTGCCAGCGTAGCGGACCGCTACGAGCAGTACTTC. Supplemented by reference TRBV11-2 and TRBJ2-7, the full variable domain reads EAGVAQSPRYKIIEKRQSVAFWCNPISGHATLYWYQQILGQGPKLLIQFQNNGVVDDSQLPKDRFSAERLKGVDSTLKIQPAKLEDSAVYLCASVADRYEQYFGPGTRLTVT.

The chain couples TRBV2 to TRBJ1-1; no definite D call. This CDR3 has 13 amino acids. Germline CDR1 SNHLY, CDR2 FYNNEI. The germline V and J ends were trimmed by 8 bases and 3 bases, with 13 bases remaining between them. Written as DNA, the CDR3 is TGTGCCAGCTTCAATTCTGCCCACACTGAAGCTTTCTTT. It codes for CASFNSAHTEAFF.

This clonotype was recorded many times. This chain connects TRBV11-2 to TRBJ2-6; TRBD2 aligns across 10 bases. V trimming: 5 bases; J trimming: 2 bases; junction bases outside the gene matches: 3. The CDR3 has 16 residues. CDR1 is SGHAT, CDR2 FQNNGV, per germline. As DNA, the CDR3 is TGTGCCAGCAGCCAAAGCGGGGGGGCTGGGGCCAACGTCCTGACTTTC. Protein: CASSQSGGAGANVLTF. The complete variable domain, with remaining parts taken from reference TRBV11-2 and TRBJ2-6, reads EAGVAQSPRYKIIEKRQSVAFWCNPISGHATLYWYQQILGQGPKLLIQFQNNGVVDDSQLPKDRFSAERLKGVDSTLKIQPAKLEDSAVYLCASSQSGGAGANVLTFGAGSRLTVL.

The V call is TRBV5-1, the J call TRBJ2-5, with unresolved D. Per the germline V gene, CDR1 is SGHRS and CDR2 is YFSETQ. The CDR3 totals 13 residues. V lost 1 base to trimming and J lost 5 bases, with 9 bases between them. CDR3 amino acids: CASSLSRWETQYF. The CDR3 DNA is TGCGCCAGCAGCTTGAGTCGGTGGGAGACCCAGTACTTC.

This clonotype was found many times. The V and J genes are TRBV7-2 and TRBJ1-2, with unresolved D. The length of the CDR3 is 13 residues. From germline, CDR1 is SGHTA and CDR2 FQGNSA. Trimming stripped 1 base from V and 10 bases from J, with 13 bases between. In nucleotides, the CDR3 is TGTGCCAGCAGCTTAGTGCTTCGTCCGTCCTACACCTTC. This sequence encodes CASSLVLRPSYTF.

The table lists this clonotype with many counts. V and J are TRBV25-1 and TRBJ2-7, with TRBD2 matching 9 bases. Germline loops: CDR1 MGHDK, CDR2 SYGVNS. The J segment lost 4 bases and the V segment lost 4 bases, leaving 2 bases of the junction unmatched. The CDR3 has 13 residues. CDR3 sequence reads: CASSGLAGYEQYF. The CDR3 DNA follows: TGTGCCAGCAGTGGGCTAGCGGGGTACGAGCAGTACTTC.

This clonotype was counted ten times or more. V usage is TRBV19 and J usage is TRBJ1-1, with TRBD1 matching over 10 bases. V shed 6 bases and J 6 bases; nucleotides not matched to a gene: 10. In germline, CDR1 is LNHDA, CDR2 SQIVND (reference sequence). This CDR3 is 15 amino acids long. In DNA, the CDR3 is TGTGCCAGTAGCGACTCTGTAGGACAGGGGGCTGAAGCTTTCTTT. Translating gives CASSDSVGQGAEAFF.

The V gene is TRBV25-1, the J gene TRBJ1-5, with D possibly TRBD1 on 6 matching bases. The CDR3 runs to 14 residues. The V gene lost 8 bases and the J gene lost 11 bases, with 22 bases spanning the gap. CDR1 and CDR2 from the germline V gene are MGHDK and SYGVNS. The DNA of the CDR3 is TGTGCCAGCTCACCACTCGGGCGCTCAGGGGCCCAGCATTTT. This encodes CASSPLGRSGAQHF.

The table lists this clonotype with a few counts. The J gene is TRBJ2-5, the V gene TRBV11-2; D is unresolved. Per the germline V gene, CDR1 is SGHAT and CDR2 is FQNNGV. The CDR3 runs to 15 residues. Trimming pared 5 bases from V and 4 bases from J, leaving 17 bases between. The CDR3 DNA reads as TGTGCCAGCAGCCTATCCCCGGTGGAGAGAGAGACCCAGTACTTC. Residues: CASSLSPVERETQYF.

V and J are TRBV11-2 and TRBJ2-3; D is undetermined. Trimming removed 5 bases from V and 0 bases from J, with 15 bases in between. The CDR3 is 16 amino acids. Per the germline V gene, CDR1 is SGHAT and CDR2 is FQNNGV. CDR3 loop: CASSRDGIESTDTQYF. The CDR3 DNA sequence: TGTGCCAGCAGCCGAGATGGGATAGAGAGCACAGATACGCAGTATTTT.

This clonotype was counted ten times or more. V is TRBV2 and J is TRBJ2-1, with 10 bases that match TRBD1. The germline gives CDR1 SNHLY, CDR2 FYNNEI. The CDR3 consists of 11 residues. Unmatched junction bases numbered 0, after V lost 4 bases and J lost 12 bases. As DNA, the CDR3 is TGTGCCAGCAGTGGGACAGGGGGGCAGTTCTTC. Translated: CASSGTGGQFF. Combining the CDR3 with reference TRBV2 and TRBJ2-1 gives the whole variable domain EPEVTQTPSHQVTQMGQEVILRCVPISNHLYFYWYRQILGQKVEFLVSFYNNEISEKSEIFDDQFSVERPDGSNFTLKIRSTKLEDSAMYFCASSGTGGQFFGPGTRLTVL.

Ten or more counts support this clonotype. The V gene is TRBV5-1, the J gene TRBJ2-7; the match to TRBD2 covers 11 bases. CDR1 SGHRS and CDR2 YFSETQ come from the germline V gene. The CDR3 covers 15 residues. After removal of 5 bases from V and 4 bases from J, the junction contained 8 bases not matched to a gene. The DNA of the CDR3 is TGCGCCAGCAGGGTGACTAGCGGGGACTCATACGAGCAGTACTTC. Protein sequence: CASRVTSGDSYEQYF.

V is TRBV7-3 and J is TRBJ2-1, with D hard to call. This CDR3 has 13 residues. Trimming left V 6 bases short and J 4 bases short, with 10 bases between. Germline V gives CDR1 SGHTA, CDR2 FQGTGA. The CDR3 bases are TGTGCCAGCAGAAGCGACCCGTACAATGAGCAGTTCTTC. Amino acids: CASRSDPYNEQFF.

This clonotype was detected many times. The J gene is TRBJ1-5, the V gene TRBV20-1; D unresolved. V was trimmed by 2 bases and J by 3 bases, leaving 17 bases between them. The CDR3 contains 16 residues. Germline V lookup: CDR1 DFQATT, CDR2 SNEGSKA (reference sequence). CDR3 amino acids: CSARQSSAADNQPQHF. The CDR3 DNA is TGCAGTGCTAGACAGTCTTCGGCGGCAGACAATCAGCCCCAGCATTTT.

This clonotype was seen a few times. This chain joins TRBV7-2 and TRBJ2-5; 11 positions agree with TRBD2. V shed 1 base, J shed 7 bases, and the junction held 8 bases outside the gene matches. This CDR3 is 16 amino acids long. Germline-derived CDR1 and CDR2 are SGHTA and FQGNSA. CDR3 sequence: CASSLDLAGGPGTQYF. The CDR3 DNA follows: TGTGCCAGCAGCTTAGATTTAGCGGGGGGGCCAGGGACCCAGTACTTC.

This chain connects TRBV5-1 to TRBJ2-1; 7 positions match TRBD2. The germline V gene encodes CDR1 SGHRS and CDR2 YFSETQ. The junction had 11 bases not matched to a gene; V was cut back by 7 bases and J by 7 bases. This CDR3 is 14 amino acids long. Written as DNA, the CDR3 is TGCGCCAGCTGGGAGGGAGGGCCAGGGAATGAGCAGTTCTTC. This encodes CASWEGGPGNEQFF.

The V and J genes are TRBV19 and TRBJ2-2, with 12 bases matching TRBD1. In germline, CDR1 is LNHDA, CDR2 SQIVND (reference sequence). This CDR3 comprises 16 residues. V shed 5 bases and J 6 bases; nucleotides not matched to a gene: 7. This CDR3 is CASSHPGQGAAGELFF. In DNA form, the CDR3 reads TGTGCCAGTAGTCATCCGGGACAGGGGGCTGCCGGGGAGCTGTTTTTT.